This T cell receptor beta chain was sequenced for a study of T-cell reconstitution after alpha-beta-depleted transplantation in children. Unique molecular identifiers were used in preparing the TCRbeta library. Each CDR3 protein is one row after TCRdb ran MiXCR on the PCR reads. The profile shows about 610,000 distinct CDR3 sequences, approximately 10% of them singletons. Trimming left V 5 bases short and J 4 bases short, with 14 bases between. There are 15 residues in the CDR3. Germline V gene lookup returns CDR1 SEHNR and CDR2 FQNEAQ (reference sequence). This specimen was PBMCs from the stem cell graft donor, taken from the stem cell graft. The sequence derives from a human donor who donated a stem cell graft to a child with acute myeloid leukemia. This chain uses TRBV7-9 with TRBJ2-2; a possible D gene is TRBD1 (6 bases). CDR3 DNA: TGTGCCAGCAGCGCCTGGACAGAATCCACCGGGGAGCTGTTTTTT. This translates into CASSAWTESTGELFF.